This T cell receptor beta chain is drawn from a study of blood T cell repertoires in COVID-19. Some clones are missing from TCRdb's copy, which holds only in-frame ones; the method was immunoSEQ multiplex PCR. The data contain roughly 84,000 clones, approximately 71% of them singletons. V lost 4 bases to trimming and J lost 5 bases; unmatched junction nucleotides: 11. CDR3 length: 17 amino acids. Germline V CDR1 and CDR2: MDHEN, SYDVKM. This chain connects TRBV28 to TRBJ1-1; 12 bases align to TRBD1. The sample consisted of peripheral blood. The sequence derives from a woman between 45 and 60 years old with acute or convalescent COVID-19. DNA of the CDR3: TGTGCCAGCAGTTCGGACTCGGGACAGGGGGCAGGAACTGAAGCTTTCTTT. It is translated as CASSSDSGQGAGTEAFF. The variable domain in full, with the rest retrieved from reference TRBV28 and TRBJ1-1, is DVKVTQSSRYLVKRTGEKVFLECVQDMDHENMFWYRQDPGLGLRLIYFSYDVKMKEKGDIPEGYSVSREKKERFSLILESASTNQTSMYLCASSSDSGQGAGTEAFFGQGTRLTVV.